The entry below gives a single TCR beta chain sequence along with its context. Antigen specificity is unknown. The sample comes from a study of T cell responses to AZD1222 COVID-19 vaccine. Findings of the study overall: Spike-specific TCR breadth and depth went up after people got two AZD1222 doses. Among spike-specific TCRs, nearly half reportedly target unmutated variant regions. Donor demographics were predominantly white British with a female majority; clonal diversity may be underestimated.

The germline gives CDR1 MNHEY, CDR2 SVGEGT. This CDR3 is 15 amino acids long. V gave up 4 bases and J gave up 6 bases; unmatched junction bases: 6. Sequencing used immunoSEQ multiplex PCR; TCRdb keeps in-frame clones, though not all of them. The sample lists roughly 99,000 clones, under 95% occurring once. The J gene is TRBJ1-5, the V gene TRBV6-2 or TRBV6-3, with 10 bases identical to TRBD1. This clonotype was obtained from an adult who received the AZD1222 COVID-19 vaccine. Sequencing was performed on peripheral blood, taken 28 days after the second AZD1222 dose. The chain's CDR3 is CASSFRQGAGQPQHF. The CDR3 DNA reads TGTGCCAGCAGTTTTAGACAGGGGGCCGGTCAGCCCCAGCATTTT.